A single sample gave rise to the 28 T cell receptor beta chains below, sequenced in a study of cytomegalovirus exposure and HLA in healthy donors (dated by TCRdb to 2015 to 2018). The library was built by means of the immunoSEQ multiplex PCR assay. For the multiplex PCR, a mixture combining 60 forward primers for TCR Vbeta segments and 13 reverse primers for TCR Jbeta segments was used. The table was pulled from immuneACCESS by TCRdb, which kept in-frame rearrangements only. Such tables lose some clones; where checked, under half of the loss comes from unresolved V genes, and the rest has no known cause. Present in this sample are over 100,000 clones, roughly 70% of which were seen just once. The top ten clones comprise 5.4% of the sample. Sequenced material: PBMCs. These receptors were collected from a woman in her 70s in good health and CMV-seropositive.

CDR3 DNA sequence: TGCGCCAGCAGCTTCACTAGCGGGGGGCCGAGCTCCTACAATGAGCAGTTCTTC. This codes for CASSFTSGGPSSYNEQFF. This rearrangement joins TRBV5-1 to TRBJ2-1, with 12 bases matching TRBD2. J was trimmed by 0 bases and V by 2 bases; bases with no gene match: 6. Germline-derived CDR1 and CDR2 are SGHRS and YFSETQ. The CDR3 sequence is 18 residues long. The full variable domain, completed using reference TRBV5-1 and TRBJ2-1, is KAGVTQTPRYLIKTRGQQVTLSCSPISGHRSVSWYQQTPGQGLQFLFEYFSETQRNKGNFPGRFSGRQFSNSRSEMNVSTLELGDSALYLCASSFTSGGPSSYNEQFFGPGTRLTVL.

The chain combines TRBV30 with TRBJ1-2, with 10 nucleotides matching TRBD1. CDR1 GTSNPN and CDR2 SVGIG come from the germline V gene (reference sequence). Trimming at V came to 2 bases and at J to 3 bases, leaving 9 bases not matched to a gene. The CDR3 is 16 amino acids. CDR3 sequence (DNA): TGTGCCTGGAGTCGGGACAGGGGAAGGGGATACTATGGCTACACCTTC. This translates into CAWSRDRGRGYYGYTF. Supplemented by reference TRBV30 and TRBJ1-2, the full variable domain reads SQTIHQWPATLVQPVGSPLSLECTVEGTSNPNLYWYRQAAGRGLQLLFYSVGIGQISSEVPQNLSASRPQDRQFILSSKKLLLSDSGFYLCAWSRDRGRGYYGYTFGSGTRLTVV.

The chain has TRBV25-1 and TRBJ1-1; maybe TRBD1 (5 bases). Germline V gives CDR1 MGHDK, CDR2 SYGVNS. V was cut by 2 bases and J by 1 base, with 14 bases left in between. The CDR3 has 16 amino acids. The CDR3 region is CASSEGGTGGNTEAFF. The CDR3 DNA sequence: TGTGCCAGCAGTGAAGGGGGGACTGGAGGGAACACTGAAGCTTTCTTT.

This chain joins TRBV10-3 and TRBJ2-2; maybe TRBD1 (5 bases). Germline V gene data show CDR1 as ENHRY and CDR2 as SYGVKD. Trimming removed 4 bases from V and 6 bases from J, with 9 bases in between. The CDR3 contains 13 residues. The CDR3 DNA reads TGTGCCATCAGTGCTACAGGCCCCGGGGAGCTGTTTTTT. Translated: CAISATGPGELFF.

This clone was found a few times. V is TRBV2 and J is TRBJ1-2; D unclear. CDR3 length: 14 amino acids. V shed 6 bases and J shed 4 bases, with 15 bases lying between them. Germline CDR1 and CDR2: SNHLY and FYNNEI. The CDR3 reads CASRRSLNPYGYTF. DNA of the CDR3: TGTGCCAGCAGACGGTCACTGAATCCCTATGGCTACACCTTC.

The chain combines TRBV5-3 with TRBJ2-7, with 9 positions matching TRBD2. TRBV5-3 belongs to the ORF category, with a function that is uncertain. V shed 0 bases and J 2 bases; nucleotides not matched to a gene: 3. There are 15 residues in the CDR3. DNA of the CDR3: TGTGCCAGAAGCTTGGCGACTAGCGGACCCTACGAGCAGTACTTC. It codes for CARSLATSGPYEQYF.

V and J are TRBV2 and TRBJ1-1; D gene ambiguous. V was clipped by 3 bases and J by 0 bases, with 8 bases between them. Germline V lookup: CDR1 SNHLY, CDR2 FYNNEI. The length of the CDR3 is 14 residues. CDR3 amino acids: CASSDWAMNTEAFF. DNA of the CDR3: TGTGCCAGCAGTGATTGGGCTATGAACACTGAAGCTTTCTTT. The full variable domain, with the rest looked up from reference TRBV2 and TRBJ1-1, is EPEVTQTPSHQVTQMGQEVILRCVPISNHLYFYWYRQILGQKVEFLVSFYNNEISEKSEIFDDQFSVERPDGSNFTLKIRSTKLEDSAMYFCASSDWAMNTEAFFGQGTRLTVV.

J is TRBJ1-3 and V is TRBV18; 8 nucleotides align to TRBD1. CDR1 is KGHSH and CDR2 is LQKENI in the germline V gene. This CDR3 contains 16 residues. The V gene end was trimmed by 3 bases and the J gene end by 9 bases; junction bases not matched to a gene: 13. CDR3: CASSPAGQGRQGTIYF. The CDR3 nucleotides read TGTGCCAGCTCACCCGCTGGACAGGGTCGGCAGGGCACCATATATTTT.

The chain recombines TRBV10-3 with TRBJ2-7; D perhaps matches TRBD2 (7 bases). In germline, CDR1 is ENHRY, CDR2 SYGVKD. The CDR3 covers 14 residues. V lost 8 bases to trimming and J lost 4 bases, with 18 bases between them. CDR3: CAIRGGANQYEQYF. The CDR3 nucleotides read TGTGCCATCCGAGGGGGGGCCAACCAATACGAGCAGTACTTC.

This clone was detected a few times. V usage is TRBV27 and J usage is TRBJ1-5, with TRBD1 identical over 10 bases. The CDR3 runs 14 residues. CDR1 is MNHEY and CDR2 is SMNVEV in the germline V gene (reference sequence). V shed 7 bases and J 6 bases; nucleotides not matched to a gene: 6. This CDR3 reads CASNPTGGRQPQHF. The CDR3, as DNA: TGTGCCAGCAACCCGACAGGGGGCCGTCAGCCCCAGCATTTT.

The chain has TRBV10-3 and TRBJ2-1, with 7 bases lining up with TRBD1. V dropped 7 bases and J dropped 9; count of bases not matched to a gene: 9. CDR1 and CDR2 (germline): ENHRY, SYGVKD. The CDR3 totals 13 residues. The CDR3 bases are TGTGCCATCAATCCGACAGGGATTAGTGAGCAGTTCTTC. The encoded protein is CAINPTGISEQFF.

CDR3 sequence: CAWTPPGQGNTEAFF. CDR3 in DNA: TGTGCCTGGACCCCCCCGGGACAGGGGAACACTGAAGCTTTCTTT. The J gene is TRBJ1-1, the V gene TRBV30; 9 bases align to TRBD1. V shed 4 bases, J shed 1 base, and the junction held 7 bases outside the gene matches. This CDR3 is 15 amino acids long. The germline CDR1 and CDR2 sequences are GTSNPN and SVGIG (reference sequence). The full variable domain, completed using reference TRBV30 and TRBJ1-1, is SQTIHQWPATLVQPVGSPLSLECTVEGTSNPNLYWYRQAAGRGLQLLFYSVGIGQISSEVPQNLSASRPQDRQFILSSKKLLLSDSGFYLCAWTPPGQGNTEAFFGQGTRLTVV.

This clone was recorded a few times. Here the CDR3 reads CASNPGLAVGTDTQYF. The CDR3 DNA reads as TGTGCCAGCAACCCGGGACTAGCGGTTGGCACAGATACGCAGTATTTT. V gene TRBV27 combines with J gene TRBJ2-3, with 11 positions matching TRBD2. The ends lost 7 bases at V and 1 base at J; junction bases unmatched: 7. CDR3 size: 16 residues. Germline assignment: CDR1 MNHEY and CDR2 SMNVEV (reference sequence).

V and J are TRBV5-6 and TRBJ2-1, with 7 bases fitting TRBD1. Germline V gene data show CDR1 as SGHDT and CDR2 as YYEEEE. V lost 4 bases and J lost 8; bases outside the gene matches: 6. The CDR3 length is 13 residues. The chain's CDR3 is CASSRQGLDEQFF. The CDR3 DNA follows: TGTGCCAGCAGCAGACAGGGTTTAGATGAGCAGTTCTTC. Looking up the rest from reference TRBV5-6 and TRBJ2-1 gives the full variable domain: DAGVTQSPTHLIKTRGQQVTLRCSPKSGHDTVSWYQQALGQGPQFIFQYYEEEERQRGNFPDRFSGHQFPNYSSELNVNALLLGDSALYLCASSRQGLDEQFFGPGTRLTVL.

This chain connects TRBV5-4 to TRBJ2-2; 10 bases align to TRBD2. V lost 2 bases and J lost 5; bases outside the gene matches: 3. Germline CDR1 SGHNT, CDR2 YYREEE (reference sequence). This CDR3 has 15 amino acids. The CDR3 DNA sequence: TGTGCCAGCAGCTTACAGGGACTAGCGACCGGGGAGCTGTTTTTT. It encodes CASSLQGLATGELFF.

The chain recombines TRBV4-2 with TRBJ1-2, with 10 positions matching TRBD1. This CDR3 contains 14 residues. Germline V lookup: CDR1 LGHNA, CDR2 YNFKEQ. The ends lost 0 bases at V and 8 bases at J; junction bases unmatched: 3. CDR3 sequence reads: CASSQDGTGVGYTF. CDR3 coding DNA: TGTGCCAGCAGCCAAGATGGGACAGGGGTCGGCTACACCTTC.

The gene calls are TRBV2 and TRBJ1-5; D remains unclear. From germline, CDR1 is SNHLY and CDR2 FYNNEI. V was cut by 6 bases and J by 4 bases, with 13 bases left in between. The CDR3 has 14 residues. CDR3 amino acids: CASRRLEINQPQHF. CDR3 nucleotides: TGTGCCAGCAGACGACTGGAAATAAATCAGCCCCAGCATTTT.

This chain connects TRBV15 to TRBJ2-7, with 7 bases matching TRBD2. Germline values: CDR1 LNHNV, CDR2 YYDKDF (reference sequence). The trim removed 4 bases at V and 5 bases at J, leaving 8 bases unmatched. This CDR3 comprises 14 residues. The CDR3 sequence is CATSTPERGNEQYF. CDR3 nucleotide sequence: TGTGCCACCAGCACACCGGAGCGGGGTAACGAGCAGTACTTC. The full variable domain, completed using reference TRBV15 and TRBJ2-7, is DAMVIQNPRYQVTQFGKPVTLSCSQTLNHNVMYWYQQKSSQAPKLLFHYYDKDFNNEADTPDNFQSRRPNTSFCFLDIRSPGLGDTAMYLCATSTPERGNEQYFGPGTRLTVT.

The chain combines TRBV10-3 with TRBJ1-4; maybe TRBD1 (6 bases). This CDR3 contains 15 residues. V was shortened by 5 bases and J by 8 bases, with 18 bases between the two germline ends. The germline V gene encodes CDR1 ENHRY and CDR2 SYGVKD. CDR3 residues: CAISRDLGGREKLFF. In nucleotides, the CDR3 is TGTGCCATCAGTCGGGACCTCGGGGGGCGCGAAAAACTGTTTTTT.

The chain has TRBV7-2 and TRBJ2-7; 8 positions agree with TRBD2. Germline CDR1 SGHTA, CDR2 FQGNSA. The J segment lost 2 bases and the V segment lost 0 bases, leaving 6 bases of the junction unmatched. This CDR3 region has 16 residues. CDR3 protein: CASSLAVLAGPYEQYF. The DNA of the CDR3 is TGTGCCAGCAGCTTAGCTGTGTTAGCGGGGCCCTACGAGCAGTACTTC.

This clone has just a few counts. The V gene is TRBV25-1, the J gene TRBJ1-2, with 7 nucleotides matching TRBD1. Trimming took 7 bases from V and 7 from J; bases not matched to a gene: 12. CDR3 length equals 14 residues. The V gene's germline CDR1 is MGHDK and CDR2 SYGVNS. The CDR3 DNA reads TGTGCCAGCACCTCAGACAGGGCAAAGGGTGGCTACACCTTC. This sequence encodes CASTSDRAKGGYTF.

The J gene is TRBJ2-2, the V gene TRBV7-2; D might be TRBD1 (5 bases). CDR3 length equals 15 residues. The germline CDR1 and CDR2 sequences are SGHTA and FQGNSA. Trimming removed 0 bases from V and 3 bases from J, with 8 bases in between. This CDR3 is CASSLAGLYTGELFF. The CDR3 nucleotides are TGTGCCAGCAGCTTAGCGGGGCTGTACACCGGGGAGCTGTTTTTT.

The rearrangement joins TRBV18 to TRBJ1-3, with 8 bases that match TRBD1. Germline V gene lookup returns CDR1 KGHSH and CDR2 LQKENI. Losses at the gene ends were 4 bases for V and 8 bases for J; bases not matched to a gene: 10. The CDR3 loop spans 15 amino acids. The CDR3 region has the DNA TGTGCCAGCTCACTGGGGACAGGCCGCGCGGACACCATATATTTT. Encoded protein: CASSLGTGRADTIYF.

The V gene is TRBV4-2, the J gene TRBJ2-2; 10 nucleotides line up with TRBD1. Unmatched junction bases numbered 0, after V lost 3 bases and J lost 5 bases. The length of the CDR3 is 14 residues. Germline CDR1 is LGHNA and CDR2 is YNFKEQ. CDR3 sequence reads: CASSQGQGTGELFF. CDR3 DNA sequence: TGTGCCAGCAGCCAGGGACAGGGGACCGGGGAGCTGTTTTTT.

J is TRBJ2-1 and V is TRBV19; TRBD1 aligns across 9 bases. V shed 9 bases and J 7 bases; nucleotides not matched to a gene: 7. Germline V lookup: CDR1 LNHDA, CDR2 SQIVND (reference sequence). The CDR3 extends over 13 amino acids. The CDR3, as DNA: TGTGCCAGCCAGACAGGGGGGGGGAATGAGCAGTTCTTC. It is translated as CASQTGGGNEQFF. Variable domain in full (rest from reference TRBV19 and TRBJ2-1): DGGITQSPKYLFRKEGQNVTLSCEQNLNHDAMYWYRQDPGQGLRLIYYSQIVNDFQKGDIAEGYSVSREKKESFPLTVTSAQKNPTAFYLCASQTGGGNEQFFGPGTRLTVL.

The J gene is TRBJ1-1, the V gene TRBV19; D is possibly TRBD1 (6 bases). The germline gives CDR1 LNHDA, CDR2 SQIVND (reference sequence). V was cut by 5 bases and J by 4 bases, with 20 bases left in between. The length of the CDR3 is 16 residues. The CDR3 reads CASSPDLQGMATEAFF. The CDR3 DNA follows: TGTGCCAGTAGTCCCGATCTACAGGGAATGGCCACTGAAGCTTTCTTT. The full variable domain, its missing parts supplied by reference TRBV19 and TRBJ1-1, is DGGITQSPKYLFRKEGQNVTLSCEQNLNHDAMYWYRQDPGQGLRLIYYSQIVNDFQKGDIAEGYSVSREKKESFPLTVTSAQKNPTAFYLCASSPDLQGMATEAFFGQGTRLTVV.

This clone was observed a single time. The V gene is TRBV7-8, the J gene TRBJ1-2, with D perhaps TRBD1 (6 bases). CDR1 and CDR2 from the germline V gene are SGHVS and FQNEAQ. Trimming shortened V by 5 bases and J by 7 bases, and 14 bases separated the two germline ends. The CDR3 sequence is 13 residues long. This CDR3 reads CASSQGTAGGYTF. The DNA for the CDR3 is TGTGCCAGCAGCCAGGGGACCGCCGGTGGCTACACCTTC. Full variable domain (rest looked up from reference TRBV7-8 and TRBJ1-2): GAGVSQSPRYKVAKRGQDVALRCDPISGHVSLFWYQQALGQGPEFLTYFQNEAQLDKSGLPSDRFFAERPEGSVSTLKIQRTQQEDSAVYLCASSQGTAGGYTFGSGTRLTVV.

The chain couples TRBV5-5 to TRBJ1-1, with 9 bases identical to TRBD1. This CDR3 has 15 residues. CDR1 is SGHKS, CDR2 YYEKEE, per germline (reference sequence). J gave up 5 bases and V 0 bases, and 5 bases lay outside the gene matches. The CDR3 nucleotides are TGTGCCAGCAGCTTGGGAGGGACAGGGAGGACTGAAGCTTTCTTT. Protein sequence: CASSLGGTGRTEAFF.